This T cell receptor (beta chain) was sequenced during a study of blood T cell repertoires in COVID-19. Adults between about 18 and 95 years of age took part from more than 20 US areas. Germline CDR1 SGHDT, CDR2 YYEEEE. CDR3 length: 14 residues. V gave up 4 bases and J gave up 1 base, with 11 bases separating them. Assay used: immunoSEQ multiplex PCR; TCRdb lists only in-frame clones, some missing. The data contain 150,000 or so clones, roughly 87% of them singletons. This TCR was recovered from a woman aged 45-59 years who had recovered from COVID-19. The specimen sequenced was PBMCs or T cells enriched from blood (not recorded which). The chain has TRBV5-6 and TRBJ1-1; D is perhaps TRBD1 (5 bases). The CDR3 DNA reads TGTGCCAGCAGCCGGGGGTCCACGAACACTGAAGCTTTCTTT. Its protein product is CASSRGSTNTEAFF.